The source of this TCR beta chain is a study of spatial heterogeneity in lung cancer. MiXCR, run by TCRdb on the 5' RACE reads, gives a single entry per CDR3 protein. Of around 100,000 distinct CDR3 sequences in the sample, under 4.5% were seen once. This clonotype appeared many times. Its antigen is undetermined. Specified time point: sample taken at primary tumor resection. Study results and caveats: Expanded intratumoral alpha and beta TCR counts tracked tumor mutation counts.

Per germline, CDR1 MDHEN and CDR2 SYDVKM. The CDR3 is 13 amino acids. V was cut by 3 bases and J by 3 bases, with 9 bases left in between. This TCR was recovered from a male donor with early-stage non-small cell lung cancer. Sequenced here: lung tumor tissue, sampled at surgery. The chain joins TRBV28 to TRBJ2-7; D call uncertain. CDR3 coding DNA: TGTGCCAGCAGTTTGGGTAGACTCTACGAGCAGTACTTC. As protein: CASSLGRLYEQYF.